These 25 T cell receptor beta chains were all obtained from the same sample, sequenced in a study of shared clonotypes between healthy human individuals. Clones were sequenced by immunoSEQ multiplex PCR, and TCRdb holds only the in-frame ones, with some missing. The sample yields some 2,500,000 clones, under 95% seen once. The sample was naive CD4+ T cells from PBMCs. Subset given: CD45RA+ positively selected. Receptors originate from a young man in good health. Some clones in this sample may be carry-over from other donors' samples.

This chain connects TRBV27 to TRBJ1-5; TRBD1 matches 8 bases. Germline CDR1 reads MNHEY; CDR2 reads SMNVEV (reference sequence). The length of the CDR3 is 15 residues. The ends lost 5 bases at V and 4 bases at J; junction bases unmatched: 7. The CDR3 DNA reads TGTGCCAGCAGTACTGGGGACAGGCGGAATCAGCCCCAGCATTTT. This codes for CASSTGDRRNQPQHF.

The chain couples TRBV27 to TRBJ1-2; 9 positions match TRBD1. Germline CDR1 reads MNHEY; CDR2 reads SMNVEV (reference sequence). The trim removed 6 bases at V and 7 bases at J, leaving 21 bases unmatched. This CDR3 has 18 amino acids. The chain's CDR3 is CASRKTGTGNGQLSGYTF. CDR3 DNA sequence: TGTGCCAGCAGAAAAACCGGGACAGGGAACGGTCAACTTTCTGGCTACACCTTC.

This chain joins TRBV21-1 and TRBJ2-7; the DNA was not compared with TRBD2, the D call given in the table. TRBV21-1 is reported as a pseudogene. This CDR3 is built from 16 residues. The chain's CDR3 is CASSKTMTSGTYEQYF. In nucleotides, the CDR3 is TGTGCCAGCAGCAAAACGATGACTAGCGGAACCTACGAGCAGTACTTC.

This clone was recorded once. The rearrangement joins TRBV27 to TRBJ1-5, with unresolved D. This CDR3 region has 13 residues. Germline CDR1 and CDR2: MNHEY and SMNVEV (reference sequence). The ends were cut back, 1 base at V and 1 base at J, with 2 bases in the middle. In DNA form, the CDR3 reads TGTGCCAGCAGTTTATGGAGCAATCAGCCCCAGCATTTT. As protein: CASSLWSNQPQHF.

Turning to this clone: Other DNA variants within this sample encode the same CDR3. DNA of the CDR3: TGTGCCAGCAGCTTAGTCAGAGCAGACTATGGCTACACCTTC. This sequence encodes CASSLVRADYGYTF. The genes are TRBV7-2 and TRBJ1-2, with D unclear. This CDR3 region has 14 residues. V was clipped by 1 base and J by 3 bases, with 9 bases between them. From germline, CDR1 is SGHTA and CDR2 FQGNSA.

The chain couples TRBV19 to TRBJ1-5; TRBD1 might be the D (5 bases). V shed 1 base and J shed 7 bases, with 14 bases lying between them. CDR3 length equals 15 residues. Germline V CDR1 and CDR2: LNHDA, SQIVND (reference sequence). DNA of the CDR3: TGTGCCAGTAGTATAGGCCGGGGGTTGGGCCAGCCCCAGCATTTT. Translated: CASSIGRGLGQPQHF.

The count of this clone is one. This chain links TRBV2 with TRBJ2-6, with TRBD1 matching over 8 bases. This CDR3 is built from 16 residues. Germline values: CDR1 SNHLY, CDR2 FYNNEI. The V and J ends lost 6 bases and 3 bases, in that order; junction bases with no gene match: 7. Here the CDR3 reads CASRETGGSGANVLTF. CDR3 coding DNA: TGTGCCAGCAGAGAAACAGGGGGTAGTGGGGCCAACGTCCTGACTTTC.

This chain joins TRBV7-2 and TRBJ2-1, with 7 bases matching TRBD2. After removal of 0 bases from V and 4 bases from J, the junction contained 6 bases not matched to a gene. Germline V gives CDR1 SGHTA, CDR2 FQGNSA. The CDR3 runs 16 residues. The DNA for the CDR3 is TGTGCCAGCAGCTTAGCTGGCGGGAGCATTTACAATGAGCAGTTCTTC. The encoded protein is CASSLAGGSIYNEQFF.

The chain recombines TRBV2 with TRBJ2-1; D unclear. The V gene's germline CDR1 is SNHLY and CDR2 FYNNEI. The ends were cut back, 3 bases at V and 7 bases at J, with 7 bases in the middle. This CDR3 contains 12 residues. CDR3 sequence (DNA): TGTGCCAGCAGTGACGTCTGGAATGAGCAGTTCTTC. Amino acids: CASSDVWNEQFF.

The CDR3 loop is CASSYSRGVYEQYF. CDR3 sequence (DNA): TGTGCCAGCAGCTATAGCCGGGGAGTCTACGAGCAGTACTTC. The V call is TRBV7-2, the J call TRBJ2-7; D is perhaps TRBD2 (5 bases). Trimming took off 4 bases at V and 3 bases at J, with 13 bases between the two ends. This CDR3 spans 14 amino acids. Germline CDR1 and CDR2: SGHTA and FQGNSA.

This clone appeared a single time. V usage is TRBV28 and J usage is TRBJ2-2; 9 bases line up with TRBD1. The CDR3 consists of 17 residues. The V gene end was trimmed by 3 bases and the J gene end by 4 bases; junction bases not matched to a gene: 9. Germline V gene sequence: CDR1 MDHEN, CDR2 SYDVKM. CDR3 in DNA: TGTGCCAGCAGTTTCAAACAGGGGGCGGCGGGCACCGGGGAGCTGTTTTTT. Translated, it gives CASSFKQGAAGTGELFF.

The rearrangement links TRBV21-1 to TRBJ2-4; TRBD1, the D gene given by the table, was not confirmed from the DNA. TRBV21-1 is shown as a pseudogene. This CDR3 contains 16 residues. CDR3 coding DNA: TGTGCCAGCGACAGGACAGTCCACACAACCAAAAACATTCAGTACTTC. Encoded protein: CASDRTVHTTKNIQYF.

The chain links TRBV27 to TRBJ2-5; tentative D call: TRBD1 (6 bases). The CDR3 has 14 amino acids. CDR1 and CDR2 (germline): MNHEY, SMNVEV (reference sequence). Trimming left V 5 bases short and J 3 bases short, with 13 bases between. In DNA form, the CDR3 reads TGTGCCAGCAGTCCCACAGGGCGAGAAGAGACCCAGTACTTC. This translates into CASSPTGREETQYF.

The chain links TRBV29-1 to TRBJ2-1, with unresolved D. Germline V gives CDR1 SQVTM, CDR2 ANQGSEA. V was pared by 6 bases and J by 4 bases, with 13 bases between. The CDR3 is 13 amino acids. The CDR3 DNA reads as TGCAGCGTACGAATACTTATTTACAATGAGCAGTTCTTC. Encoded protein: CSVRILIYNEQFF.

The chain combines TRBV5-1 with TRBJ2-5, with 7 bases that match TRBD1. TRBJ2-7 explains the end of the DNA better; the J call may be wrong. Germline values: CDR1 SGHRS, CDR2 YFSETQ. The CDR3 is made up of 16 amino acids. In DNA, the CDR3 is TGCGCCAGCAGCTCTACTTCTGGTGTCAGGGGGAGCGAGCAGTACTTC. Protein sequence: CASSSTSGVRGSEQYF.

The chain couples TRBV29-1 to TRBJ2-4; 11 bases fit TRBD2. CDR1 is SQVTM and CDR2 is ANQGSEA in the germline V gene. The CDR3 loop spans 14 amino acids. J was trimmed by 7 bases and V by 5 bases; bases with no gene match: 7. The DNA for the CDR3 is TGCAGCGTTCCCACTAGCGGGAGTGGGAACATTCAGTACTTC. It translates to CSVPTSGSGNIQYF.

The chain couples TRBV30 to TRBJ1-6; the D is unclear. From germline, CDR1 is GTSNPN and CDR2 SVGIG (reference sequence). The CDR3 is 16 residues long. V was shortened by 3 bases and J by 3 bases, with 15 bases between the two germline ends. CDR3 in amino acids: CAWSPSRSYYNSPLHF. DNA of the CDR3: TGTGCCTGGAGCCCGTCCCGCAGCTACTATAATTCACCCCTCCACTTT.

V usage is TRBV7-9 and J usage is TRBJ2-6; D unresolved. V dropped 0 bases and J dropped 2 bases, with 11 bases sitting between them. CDR1 SEHNR and CDR2 FQNEAQ come from the germline V gene (reference sequence). CDR3 length: 17 amino acids. In nucleotides, the CDR3 is TGTGCCAGCAGCTTAGCCCCCAGCCTGGCTGGGGCCAACGTCCTGACTTTC. Translating gives CASSLAPSLAGANVLTF. The whole variable domain, filled in from reference TRBV7-9 and TRBJ2-6, reads DTGVSQNPRHKITKRGQNVTFRCDPISEHNRLYWYRQTLGQGPEFLTYFQNEAQLEKSRLLSDRFSAERPKGSFSTLEIQRTEQGDSAMYLCASSLAPSLAGANVLTFGAGSRLTVL.

This chain connects TRBV7-2 to TRBJ2-3, with D uncertain. Trimming took off 0 bases at V and 0 bases at J, with 4 bases between the two ends. Germline-derived CDR1 and CDR2 are SGHTA and FQGNSA. CDR3 size: 14 residues. CDR3 sequence (DNA): TGTGCCAGCAGCTTAGCGACTAGCACAGATACGCAGTATTTT. Translation gives CASSLATSTDTQYF.

V usage is TRBV19 and J usage is TRBJ1-5; the D gene is possibly TRBD1 (5 bases). There are 14 residues in the CDR3. The germline CDR1 and CDR2 sequences are LNHDA and SQIVND (reference sequence). Trimming pared 7 bases from V and 3 bases from J, leaving 13 bases between. The chain's CDR3 is CASTLGLNNQPQHF. In DNA form, the CDR3 reads TGTGCCAGTACTCTGGGACTGAACAATCAGCCCCAGCATTTT.

The chain combines TRBV6-6 with TRBJ1-2; D remains unclear. The CDR3 has 13 residues. V dropped 4 bases and J dropped 4 bases, with 10 bases sitting between them. Germline-derived CDR1 and CDR2 are MNHNY and SVGAGI (reference sequence). CDR3 loop: CASSSANSYGYTF. The CDR3 bases are TGTGCCAGCAGTTCCGCTAACAGCTATGGCTACACCTTC.

The rearrangement links TRBV5-5 to TRBJ2-3, with a possible D match to TRBD2 (5 bases). Trimming left V 1 base short and J 3 bases short, with 9 bases between. This CDR3 spans 14 amino acids. Germline values: CDR1 SGHKS, CDR2 YYEKEE (reference sequence). This CDR3 is CASSLFEGTDTQYF. CDR3 coding DNA: TGTGCCAGCAGCTTGTTTGAGGGAACAGATACGCAGTATTTT. Variable domain in full (rest from reference TRBV5-5 and TRBJ2-3): DAGVTQSPTHLIKTRGQQVTLRCSPISGHKSVSWYQQVLGQGPQFIFQYYEKEERGRGNFPDRFSARQFPNYSSELNVNALLLGDSALYLCASSLFEGTDTQYFGPGTRLTVL.

A note on this clone: Within the sample, other DNA sequences also encode this same CDR3. This chain connects TRBV9 to TRBJ2-3; no clear D gene. The germline CDR1 and CDR2 sequences are SGDLS and YYNGEE. The length of the CDR3 is 13 residues. V was cut by 0 bases and J by 6 bases, with 8 bases left in between. The CDR3 DNA follows: TGTGCCAGCAGCGTAGATGGTAGGGATACGCAGTATTTT. The encoded protein is CASSVDGRDTQYF.

Written as DNA, the CDR3 is TGTGCCAGCAGTTCCGGAGTAGACCTACAACACGAGCAGTACTTC. Encoded protein: CASSSGVDLQHEQYF. The chain combines TRBV28 with TRBJ2-7; D gene ambiguous. Germline V gene lookup returns CDR1 MDHEN and CDR2 SYDVKM. V was clipped by 4 bases and J by 5 bases, with 18 bases between them. The CDR3 is 15 amino acids.

CDR3 amino acids: CASSLEQETQYF. CDR3 in DNA: TGTGCCAGCAGCTTAGAACAAGAGACCCAGTACTTC. The rearrangement links TRBV7-9 to TRBJ2-5; no reliable D call. Looked up from germline, CDR1 is SEHNR and CDR2 is FQNEAQ (reference sequence). CDR3 size: 12 residues. Between the trimmed V and J ends, which lost 1 base and 2 bases, there was a span of 2 bases. The complete variable domain, with remaining parts taken from reference TRBV7-9 and TRBJ2-5, reads DTGVSQNPRHKITKRGQNVTFRCDPISEHNRLYWYRQTLGQGPEFLTYFQNEAQLEKSRLLSDRFSAERPKGSFSTLEIQRTEQGDSAMYLCASSLEQETQYFGPGTRLLVL.